The 13 T cell receptor beta chains given below trace back to one sample, sequenced in a study of cytomegalovirus exposure and HLA in healthy donors. With 60 Vbeta and 13 Jbeta primers, the PCR was carried out. The repertoire was sequenced with immunoSEQ multiplex PCR; TCRdb's copy has only in-frame clones and lacks some. The repertoire holds around 140,000 clones, with approximately 82% as singletons. The sample consisted of PBMCs. The receptors stem from a man aged 40-49 years in good health and CMV-seronegative.

This chain links TRBV4-3 with TRBJ2-7, with D possibly matching TRBD1 (5 bases). Germline values: CDR1 LGHNA, CDR2 YSLEER. There are 15 residues in the CDR3. V was cut by 1 base and J by 2 bases, with 12 bases left in between. The CDR3 is CASSQGQGLAYEQYF. DNA of the CDR3: TGCGCCAGCAGCCAAGGGCAGGGCTTAGCCTACGAGCAGTACTTC.

V usage is TRBV18 and J usage is TRBJ2-2, with D possibly being TRBD2 (5 bases). V was clipped by 0 bases and J by 0 bases, with 5 bases between them. CDR3 length: 15 residues. Germline-derived CDR1 and CDR2 are KGHSH and LQKENI. In DNA form, the CDR3 reads TGTGCCAGCTCACCACCCGGGGCGAACACCGGGGAGCTGTTTTTT. Amino acids: CASSPPGANTGELFF.

The CDR3 spells CATERDSAGTGELFF. In DNA, the CDR3 is TGTGCCACCGAGAGGGACAGCGCGGGAACCGGGGAGCTGTTTTTT. This chain uses TRBV15 with TRBJ2-2, with D possibly TRBD1 on 7 matching bases. Germline values: CDR1 LNHNV, CDR2 YYDKDF (reference sequence). The CDR3 length is 15 residues. Trimming pared 8 bases from V and 5 bases from J, leaving 18 bases between. Supplemented by reference TRBV15 and TRBJ2-2, the full variable domain reads DAMVIQNPRYQVTQFGKPVTLSCSQTLNHNVMYWYQQKSSQAPKLLFHYYDKDFNNEADTPDNFQSRRPNTSFCFLDIRSPGLGDTAMYLCATERDSAGTGELFFGEGSRLTVL.

The rearrangement joins TRBV2 to TRBJ2-7; D might be TRBD2 (6 bases). The V and J ends lost 4 bases and 1 base respectively, with 11 bases between them. There are 14 residues in the CDR3. Germline V gives CDR1 SNHLY, CDR2 FYNNEI. The CDR3 bases are TGTGCCAGCAGTGTAGGTGGGAGGTCCTACGAGCAGTACTTC. Its protein is CASSVGGRSYEQYF.

Points on this clone: Other DNA sequences in this sample translate to the same CDR3. The V call is TRBV7-2, the J call TRBJ2-1; 13 nucleotides match TRBD2. The ends lost 0 bases at V and 4 bases at J; junction bases unmatched: 3. In germline, CDR1 is SGHTA, CDR2 FQGNSA. The CDR3 contains 17 residues. The CDR3, as DNA: TGTGCCAGCAGCTTAGCCCCACTAGCGGGGGGGTACAATGAGCAGTTCTTC. This encodes CASSLAPLAGGYNEQFF.

This clone was recorded only once. The J gene is TRBJ1-1, the V gene TRBV11-2; TRBD1 matches 8 bases. CDR1 is SGHAT, CDR2 FQNNGV, per germline. The CDR3 has 14 amino acids. The junction had 4 bases not matched to a gene; V was cut back by 6 bases and J by 1 base. The CDR3 DNA reads as TGTGCCAGCAGTCCCGGACAGGGGAACACTGAAGCTTTCTTT. It specifies CASSPGQGNTEAFF.

This chain joins TRBV7-6 and TRBJ2-1; 10 nucleotides line up with TRBD2. Germline CDR1 and CDR2: SGHVS and FNYEAQ. The junction had 1 base not matched to a gene; V was cut back by 1 base and J by 4 bases. The length of the CDR3 is 15 residues. The CDR3 loop is CASSLGTSGYNEQFF. The CDR3 DNA reads as TGTGCCAGCAGCTTAGGGACTAGCGGTTACAATGAGCAGTTCTTC.

The chain carries TRBV7-2 and TRBJ1-1; the D gene is possibly TRBD1 (5 bases). Germline values: CDR1 SGHTA, CDR2 FQGNSA. V lost 4 bases, J lost 1 base, and 10 bases lay in between. The CDR3 runs 14 residues. This chain's CDR3 is CASSSLDTNTEAFF. CDR3 coding DNA: TGTGCCAGCAGCTCCCTGGACACGAACACTGAAGCTTTCTTT. The variable domain in full, completed from reference TRBV7-2 and TRBJ1-1, reads GAGVSQSPSNKVTEKGKDVELRCDPISGHTALYWYRQSLGQGLEFLIYFQGNSAPDKSGLPSDRFSAERTGGSVSTLTIQRTQQEDSAVYLCASSSLDTNTEAFFGQGTRLTVV.

In its sample, this clone was seen once. This rearrangement joins TRBV6-4 to TRBJ2-3; TRBD1 agrees at 8 bases. The CDR3 runs 15 residues. Germline assignment: CDR1 MRHNA and CDR2 SNTAGT. The V and J ends lost 3 bases and 5 bases, in that order; junction bases with no gene match: 7. The CDR3 region is CASSESGGGKDTQYF. The CDR3 DNA follows: TGTGCCAGCAGTGAATCAGGGGGCGGAAAAGATACGCAGTATTTT.

The chain employs TRBV27 and TRBJ1-6; D possibly corresponds to TRBD1 (5 bases). Trimming left V 8 bases short and J 4 bases short, with 12 bases between. CDR3 length: 14 amino acids. The V gene's germline CDR1 is MNHEY and CDR2 SMNVEV (reference sequence). In DNA, the CDR3 is TGTGCCAGCGGGATGCAGGGTTATAATTCACCCCTCCACTTT. It encodes CASGMQGYNSPLHF.

CDR3 loop: CASSLDSGGANNEQFF. The CDR3 nucleotides read TGTGCCAGCAGCTTAGACTCGGGGGGCGCAAACAATGAGCAGTTCTTC. The chain carries TRBV11-3 and TRBJ2-1, with a possible D match to TRBD2 (7 bases). Trimming left V 0 bases short and J 5 bases short, with 14 bases between. Looked up from germline, CDR1 is SGHNT and CDR2 is YENEEA. The CDR3 spans 16 residues.

The genes are TRBV4-3 and TRBJ2-5; 12 nucleotides match TRBD1. Unmatched junction bases numbered 5, after V lost 1 base and J lost 5 bases. Looked up from germline, CDR1 is LGHNA and CDR2 is YSLEER. The CDR3 spans 16 residues. CDR3 in amino acids: CASSQGDRGREETQYF. The CDR3 DNA sequence: TGCGCCAGCAGCCAAGGGGACAGGGGGCGCGAGGAGACCCAGTACTTC.

CDR3 bases: TGTGCCAGCAGCTTGCGGGCAACTAATGAAAAACTGTTTTTT. Translated, it gives CASSLRATNEKLFF. The chain has TRBV7-2 and TRBJ1-4, with D uncertain. The V gene lost 3 bases and the J gene lost 0 bases, with 5 bases spanning the gap. The CDR3 covers 14 residues. Per the germline V gene, CDR1 is SGHTA and CDR2 is FQGNSA.